Following are 30 T cell receptor beta chains from one sample sequenced in a study of blood T cell repertoires in COVID-19. This table comes from immunoSEQ multiplex PCR, and its TCRdb copy is limited to in-frame clones, with some not included. The table records around 140,000 clones, over 70% of them present only once. The specimen sequenced was peripheral blood. The receptors were sampled from a man between 50 and 59 years old with active COVID-19.

This chain links TRBV9 with TRBJ2-3; TRBD1 agrees at 7 bases. Germline assignment: CDR1 SGDLS and CDR2 YYNGEE. The length of the CDR3 is 13 residues. V lost 3 bases, J lost 3 bases, and 1 base stayed unmatched. The CDR3 coding sequence is TGTGCCAGCAGCGAGACAGGGACAGATACGCAGTATTTT. This sequence encodes CASSETGTDTQYF. The full variable domain, with the rest looked up from reference TRBV9 and TRBJ2-3, is DSGVTQTPKHLITATGQRVTLRCSPRSGDLSVYWYQQSLDQGLQFLIQYYNGEERAKGNILERFSAQQFPDLHSELNLSSLELGDSALYFCASSETGTDTQYFGPGTRLTVL.

Written as DNA, the CDR3 is TGTGCCAGCAGCTCGGCGGGGATGCCCTATGGCTACACCTTC. This gives the protein CASSSAGMPYGYTF. This chain links TRBV5-6 with TRBJ1-2, with D uncertain. Looked up from germline, CDR1 is SGHDT and CDR2 is YYEEEE. The CDR3 loop spans 14 amino acids. The V end was cut by 3 bases, the J end by 4 bases, with 13 bases between.

This clone appeared a single time. V gene TRBV6-4 combines with J gene TRBJ2-3, with 12 bases that match TRBD1. Germline lookup yields CDR1 MRHNA and CDR2 SNTAGT. V lost 6 bases to trimming and J lost 4 bases; unmatched junction nucleotides: 5. This CDR3 has 15 amino acids. CDR3: CASSLGQGAADTQYF. The CDR3 coding sequence is TGTGCCAGCAGCCTGGGACAGGGGGCCGCAGATACGCAGTATTTT.

The chain recombines TRBV12-3 or TRBV12-4 with TRBJ1-1; maybe TRBD1 (5 bases). This CDR3 is built from 13 residues. The V end was cut by 8 bases, the J end by 4 bases, with 14 bases between. CDR3 sequence: CASRQGIFTEAFF. DNA of the CDR3: TGTGCCAGCCGTCAGGGAATTTTCACTGAAGCTTTCTTT.

The V gene is TRBV27, the J gene TRBJ2-7, with no clear D. Germline CDR1 is MNHEY and CDR2 is SMNVEV (reference sequence). V lost 3 bases and J 0 bases, leaving 15 bases between the germline ends. There are 16 residues in the CDR3. The CDR3 loop is CASSFSGQLNSYEQYF. The CDR3 DNA sequence: TGTGCCAGCAGTTTCTCAGGCCAATTAAACTCCTACGAGCAGTACTTC.

The CDR3 coding sequence is TGTGCCAGCAGCTTGGGACAGGGGGGCACTGAAGCTTTCTTT. As protein: CASSLGQGGTEAFF. The genes are TRBV11-2 and TRBJ1-1; 11 bases map to TRBD1. With 3 bases clipped from V and 4 bases from J, the junction kept 1 base outside the gene matches. Germline CDR1 is SGHAT and CDR2 is FQNNGV. CDR3 length: 14 residues.

The V and J genes are TRBV7-6 and TRBJ1-1; D ambiguous. Germline V CDR1 and CDR2: SGHVS, FNYEAQ. Trimming took 3 bases from V and 3 from J, leaving 14 bases between them. CDR3 length: 15 residues. In nucleotides, the CDR3 is TGTGCCAGCAGCTTTAGTGGCCAGACATACACTGAAGCTTTCTTT. It codes for CASSFSGQTYTEAFF.

In DNA, the CDR3 is TGTGCCAGCAGCTTCGTACAAGCGGGCACAGATACGCAGTATTTT. Translated, it gives CASSFVQAGTDTQYF. The chain carries TRBV7-9 and TRBJ2-3; a possible D gene is TRBD2 (5 bases). With 3 bases removed from V and 1 base from J, the gap between germline ends came to 11 bases. The CDR3 is 15 residues long. Germline V CDR1 and CDR2: SEHNR, FQNEAQ (reference sequence).

This chain joins TRBV23-1 and TRBJ2-7; D call uncertain. TRBV23-1 is identified as an open reading frame with a role that is uncertain. This CDR3 has 11 amino acids. The V end lost 7 bases, the J end lost 4 bases, and 8 bases lay between the germline ends. As DNA, the CDR3 is TGCGCCAGCACGATCGGTTACGAGCAGTACTTC. This gives the protein CASTIGYEQYF.

V is TRBV10-2 and J is TRBJ1-6; D might be TRBD1 (5 bases). Trimming shortened V by 9 bases and J by 7 bases, and 19 bases separated the two germline ends. This CDR3 comprises 15 residues. CDR1 is WSHSY and CDR2 is SAAADI in the germline V gene. CDR3 sequence: CASRPDQGNNSPLHF. The CDR3 coding sequence is TGCGCCAGTCGCCCGGATCAGGGTAACAATTCACCCCTCCACTTT.

This chain connects TRBV6-5 to TRBJ2-5; 10 nucleotides match TRBD1. This CDR3 has 12 residues. V shed 11 bases, J shed 9 bases, and the junction held 9 bases outside the gene matches. Germline assignment: CDR1 MNHEY and CDR2 SVGAGI. The CDR3 region is CAAGQGLGAQYF. CDR3 coding DNA: TGTGCCGCGGGACAGGGGTTAGGGGCCCAGTACTTC.

The V gene is TRBV12-3 or TRBV12-4, the J gene TRBJ1-1; D remains ambiguous. V was trimmed by 2 bases and J by 6 bases, leaving 7 bases between them. The CDR3 totals 12 residues. The CDR3 reads CASSLRDAEAFF. Written as DNA, the CDR3 is TGTGCCAGCAGTTTACGCGATGCTGAAGCTTTCTTT.

The chain joins TRBV6-5 to TRBJ2-6; a possible D gene is TRBD1 (6 bases). V was cut by 5 bases and J by 2 bases, with 10 bases left in between. This CDR3 region has 15 residues. The V gene's germline CDR1 is MNHEY and CDR2 SVGAGI. In nucleotides, the CDR3 is TGTGCCAGCAGTAGCGCAGGGGCTGGGGCCAACGTCCTGACTTTC. Translating it yields CASSSAGAGANVLTF.

This sequence joins TRBV10-3 and TRBJ2-2, with D possibly being TRBD2 (5 bases). This CDR3 has 14 amino acids. Germline V gives CDR1 ENHRY, CDR2 SYGVKD. CDR3 in DNA: TGTGCTTCTAGGCAGGACTCCAACACCGGGGAGCTGTTTTTT. This translates into CASRQDSNTGELFF.

V and J are TRBV5-1 and TRBJ2-2; D perhaps matches TRBD2 (7 bases). The germline V gene has CDR1 SGHRS and CDR2 YFSETQ. This CDR3 is 15 amino acids long. The V end was cut by 4 bases, the J end by 7 bases, with 17 bases between. CDR3 bases: TGCGCCAGCAGCCTGGAGGGGGGGCGTAACGGGGAGCTGTTTTTT. Translation gives CASSLEGGRNGELFF.

The chain links TRBV15 to TRBJ1-5; D is undetermined. Germline-derived CDR1 and CDR2 are LNHNV and YYDKDF (reference sequence). The CDR3 extends over 15 amino acids. The V end was cut by 0 bases, the J end by 7 bases, with 13 bases between. The DNA of the CDR3 is TGTGCCACCAGCAGAGATATGGAGTGGAGGCAGCCCCAGCATTTT. Its protein is CATSRDMEWRQPQHF.

The chain uses TRBV6-5 and TRBJ1-6; D gene uncertain. Germline V CDR1 and CDR2: MNHEY, SVGAGI. The CDR3 has 13 residues. Trimming cost V 9 bases and J 4 bases, with 10 bases left between them. For the CDR3, the DNA is TGTGCCAGTACCACAGATTATAATTCACCCCTCCACTTT. Protein: CASTTDYNSPLHF.

The rearrangement links TRBV11-2 to TRBJ2-5; 7 bases are shared with TRBD1. This CDR3 is 15 amino acids long. J gave up 1 base and V 5 bases, and 7 bases lay outside the gene matches. In germline, CDR1 is SGHAT, CDR2 FQNNGV. The CDR3 DNA sequence: TGTGCCAGCAGCCCCGGGACAGCTCTCCAAGAGACCCAGTACTTC. Translation gives CASSPGTALQETQYF. The full variable domain, rest sourced from reference TRBV11-2 and TRBJ2-5, is EAGVAQSPRYKIIEKRQSVAFWCNPISGHATLYWYQQILGQGPKLLIQFQNNGVVDDSQLPKDRFSAERLKGVDSTLKIQPAKLEDSAVYLCASSPGTALQETQYFGPGTRLLVL.

Only one count was recorded for this clone. The J gene is TRBJ1-1, the V gene TRBV10-1, with D tentatively TRBD1 (6 bases). Germline V gives CDR1 WNHNN, CDR2 SYGVQD (reference sequence). The CDR3 totals 12 residues. Between the trimmed V and J ends, which lost 11 bases and 10 bases, there was a span of 20 bases. CDR3 region: CARRSGGGGAFF. In DNA form, the CDR3 reads TGCGCCCGCCGCTCCGGGGGAGGGGGAGCTTTCTTT.

The chain couples TRBV5-5 to TRBJ2-1, with TRBD1 as a possible D gene (6 bases). Germline-derived CDR1 and CDR2 are SGHKS and YYEKEE (reference sequence). The ends were cut back, 2 bases at V and 0 bases at J, with 12 bases in the middle. This CDR3 region has 16 residues. The CDR3 reads CASSFTGQSSYNEQFF. In nucleotides, the CDR3 is TGTGCCAGCAGCTTCACAGGGCAAAGCTCCTACAATGAGCAGTTCTTC.

This chain links TRBV5-4 with TRBJ2-5, with D perhaps TRBD2 (6 bases). The CDR3 totals 14 residues. V was trimmed by 3 bases and J by 2 bases, leaving 11 bases between them. The germline V gene has CDR1 SGHNT and CDR2 YYREEE (reference sequence). The CDR3 DNA follows: TGTGCCAGCAGCTCGGGAGCGGAACAAGAGACCCAGTACTTC. This sequence encodes CASSSGAEQETQYF.

V and J are TRBV3-1 (or the pseudogene TRBV3-2) and TRBJ2-4, with 8 bases matching TRBD2. Trimming removed 4 bases from V and 3 bases from J; junction bases left unmatched: 20. The CDR3 contains 20 residues. CDR1 is LGHDT and CDR2 is YNNKEL in the germline V gene (reference sequence). The CDR3 sequence: CASSRSPLRGGPVGKNIQYF. The CDR3 DNA is TGTGCCAGCAGCCGCTCCCCTCTACGGGGGGGGCCCGTAGGCAAAAACATTCAGTACTTC.

CDR3 protein: CASSISGENEKLFF. CDR3 nucleotides: TGTGCCAGTAGTATTAGCGGGGAGAATGAAAAACTGTTTTTT. V is TRBV19 and J is TRBJ1-4, with D hard to call. The CDR3 sequence is 14 residues long. The V and J ends lost 3 bases and 5 bases respectively, with 10 bases between them. Germline assignment: CDR1 LNHDA and CDR2 SQIVND (reference sequence). Complete variable domain (other parts from reference TRBV19 and TRBJ1-4): DGGITQSPKYLFRKEGQNVTLSCEQNLNHDAMYWYRQDPGQGLRLIYYSQIVNDFQKGDIAEGYSVSREKKESFPLTVTSAQKNPTAFYLCASSISGENEKLFFGSGTQLSVL.

This clone appeared a few times. The chain carries TRBV2 and TRBJ1-4, with a tentative D call TRBD1 (6 bases). The V gene lost 6 bases and the J gene lost 7 bases, with 12 bases spanning the gap. There are 13 residues in the CDR3. Germline lookup yields CDR1 SNHLY and CDR2 FYNNEI. This CDR3 is CASRGEQGEKLFF. The CDR3 bases are TGTGCCAGCAGGGGGGAACAGGGTGAAAAACTGTTTTTT.

This clone was seen only once. V usage is TRBV6-5 and J usage is TRBJ1-5; perhaps TRBD1 as D (6 bases). This CDR3 comprises 13 residues. The V end lost 5 bases, the J end lost 5 bases, and 10 bases lay between the germline ends. Germline CDR1 is MNHEY and CDR2 is SVGAGI. CDR3 amino acids: CASSQNRDQPQHF. The CDR3 nucleotides read TGTGCCAGCAGTCAAAACAGGGATCAGCCCCAGCATTTT.

The chain uses TRBV11-3 and TRBJ2-3; possibly TRBD2 for D (6 bases). Per the germline V gene, CDR1 is SGHNT and CDR2 is YENEEA. The V gene lost 5 bases and the J gene lost 2 bases, with 14 bases spanning the gap. The CDR3 has 15 amino acids. The DNA for the CDR3 is TGTGCCAGCAGCCCGGGACTCCTCAACACAGATACGCAGTATTTT. This encodes CASSPGLLNTDTQYF.

In its sample, this clone was seen a few times. The chain has TRBV19 and TRBJ1-5; D gene ambiguous. The germline gives CDR1 LNHDA, CDR2 SQIVND (reference sequence). There are 12 residues in the CDR3. The V end lost 4 bases, the J end lost 7 bases, and 8 bases lay between the germline ends. CDR3 coding DNA: TGTGCCAGTAGTACCGGTGAGCAGCCCCAGCATTTT. It encodes CASSTGEQPQHF.

The chain carries TRBV4-2 and TRBJ2-1; D perhaps matches TRBD1 (5 bases). Per germline, CDR1 LGHNA and CDR2 YNFKEQ. The CDR3 extends over 14 amino acids. V was shortened by 3 bases and J by 7 bases, with 13 bases between the two germline ends. The CDR3 region is CASSQITGWNEQFF. Here the CDR3 DNA reads TGTGCCAGCAGCCAGATCACAGGCTGGAATGAGCAGTTCTTC.

The rearrangement links TRBV20-1 to TRBJ2-7; D ambiguous. CDR1 DFQATT and CDR2 SNEGSKA come from the germline V gene (reference sequence). This CDR3 spans 11 amino acids. Trimming took off 5 bases at V and 4 bases at J, with 9 bases between the two ends. Written as DNA, the CDR3 is TGCAGTGCTGGGCTTGAGTACGAGCAGTACTTC. Translating it yields CSAGLEYEQYF.

This clone occurred once. The chain couples TRBV7-3 to TRBJ2-3, with a tentative D call TRBD2 (7 bases). Trimming left V 2 bases short and J 1 base short, with 16 bases between. Germline V lookup: CDR1 SGHTA, CDR2 FQGTGA. The CDR3 has 17 residues. The CDR3: CASSLWALGGGTDTQYF. Written as DNA, the CDR3 is TGTGCCAGCAGCTTATGGGCCTTAGGGGGGGGCACAGATACGCAGTATTTT.